Following are 11 T cell receptor beta chains from one sample sequenced in a study of blood T cell repertoires in COVID-19. Here immunoSEQ multiplex PCR was the method, and the copy in TCRdb shows in-frame clones only, minus some. The repertoire holds roughly 82,000 clones, with about 86% as singletons. The source material was peripheral blood. These TCRs come from a woman aged 55-69 years with acute or convalescent COVID-19.

This chain links TRBV7-8 with TRBJ2-7; D perhaps matches TRBD2 (5 bases). This CDR3 comprises 16 residues. CDR1 and CDR2 (germline): SGHVS, FQNEAQ. Trimming left V 5 bases short and J 3 bases short, with 20 bases between. The CDR3 bases are TGTGCCAGCAGCAAACCTATTTACGGGAACAGCTACGAGCAGTACTTC. This gives the protein CASSKPIYGNSYEQYF.

The chain uses TRBV30 and TRBJ1-2; TRBD1 matches at 7 bases. CDR1 is GTSNPN, CDR2 SVGIG, per germline (reference sequence). The trim removed 5 bases at V and 8 bases at J, leaving 11 bases unmatched. There are 13 residues in the CDR3. The CDR3 DNA is TGTGCCTGGGCCCAGGGGGTTTATGACGGCTACACCTTC. Translation gives CAWAQGVYDGYTF.

V usage is TRBV11-3 and J usage is TRBJ2-5, with D perhaps TRBD2 (5 bases). From germline, CDR1 is SGHNT and CDR2 YENEEA. V was pared by 5 bases and J by 1 base, with 20 bases between. The CDR3 is 17 residues long. The DNA for the CDR3 is TGTGCCAGCAGCCCCCGAAAGAGGACGGGGAGCCAAGAGACCCAGTACTTC. Translating gives CASSPRKRTGSQETQYF.

The rearrangement uses TRBV24-1 and TRBJ1-2; 8 bases agree with TRBD1. The CDR3 totals 18 residues. J lost 3 bases, V lost 4 bases, and 15 bases had no gene match. CDR1 and CDR2 (germline): KGHDR, SFDVKD. This chain's CDR3 is CATSEYRDRSEDHYGYTF. The CDR3 coding sequence is TGTGCCACCAGTGAGTACCGGGACAGGTCGGAAGATCACTATGGCTACACCTTC.

The chain recombines TRBV30 with TRBJ2-7; maybe TRBD2 (6 bases). V lost 1 base, J lost 3 bases, and 13 bases lay in between. The CDR3 has 14 residues. CDR1 and CDR2 (germline): GTSNPN, SVGIG (reference sequence). For the CDR3, the DNA is TGTGCCTGGAGTGCGGGGGAGATTGTCTACGAGCAGTACTTC. Its translation is CAWSAGEIVYEQYF. Combining the CDR3 with reference TRBV30 and TRBJ2-7 gives the whole variable domain SQTIHQWPATLVQPVGSPLSLECTVEGTSNPNLYWYRQAAGRGLQLLFYSVGIGQISSEVPQNLSASRPQDRQFILSSKKLLLSDSGFYLCAWSAGEIVYEQYFGPGTRLTVT.

V and J are TRBV20-1 and TRBJ1-2; perhaps TRBD1 as D (5 bases). Trimming pared 4 bases from V and 6 bases from J, leaving 9 bases between. The CDR3 extends over 11 amino acids. The germline gives CDR1 DFQATT, CDR2 SNEGSKA (reference sequence). As DNA, the CDR3 is TGCAGTGCTAATCGCAGGGATGGCTACACCTTC. It codes for CSANRRDGYTF.

The chain couples TRBV4-1 to TRBJ2-5, with 7 positions matching TRBD1. After removal of 0 bases from V and 6 bases from J, the junction contained 16 bases not matched to a gene. The CDR3 is made up of 18 amino acids. From germline, CDR1 is MGHRA and CDR2 YSYEKL. CDR3 sequence reads: CASSQDSYAGTATKTQYF. The CDR3 DNA is TGCGCCAGCAGCCAAGATTCTTACGCCGGGACAGCCACAAAGACCCAGTACTTC.

The V call is TRBV5-1, the J call TRBJ1-1, with TRBD1 matching 11 bases. The V gene end was trimmed by 3 bases and the J gene end by 0 bases; junction bases not matched to a gene: 10. The CDR3 is 18 amino acids. Germline V gene lookup returns CDR1 SGHRS and CDR2 YFSETQ. The CDR3 loop reads CASSSRPGTGGLNTEAFF. The DNA for the CDR3 is TGCGCCAGCAGCTCTCGCCCGGGGACAGGGGGGCTGAACACTGAAGCTTTCTTT. Supplemented by reference TRBV5-1 and TRBJ1-1, the full variable domain reads KAGVTQTPRYLIKTRGQQVTLSCSPISGHRSVSWYQQTPGQGLQFLFEYFSETQRNKGNFPGRFSGRQFSNSRSEMNVSTLELGDSALYLCASSSRPGTGGLNTEAFFGQGTRLTVV.

The chain recombines TRBV30 with TRBJ1-1, with TRBD1 matching 9 bases. CDR3 length: 13 residues. Germline trimming cut 0 bases from V and 4 bases from J; bases unmatched to any gene: 0. The germline gives CDR1 GTSNPN, CDR2 SVGIG (reference sequence). For the CDR3, the DNA is TGTGCCTGGAGTGTACAGGGGGCCACTGAAGCTTTCTTT. Translation gives CAWSVQGATEAFF.

This rearrangement joins TRBV5-6 to TRBJ1-2; D is uncertain. Germline loops: CDR1 SGHDT, CDR2 YYEEEE. CDR3 length: 13 amino acids. V was trimmed by 1 base and J by 3 bases, leaving 7 bases between them. The CDR3 DNA reads TGTGCCAGCAGCTTGTCCGGGGACTATGGCTACACCTTC. The encoded protein is CASSLSGDYGYTF.

The rearrangement links TRBV11-2 to TRBJ2-7, with D possibly being TRBD1 (6 bases). The CDR3 consists of 13 residues. The germline CDR1 and CDR2 sequences are SGHAT and FQNNGV. V was clipped by 6 bases and J by 3 bases, with 12 bases between them. DNA of the CDR3: TGTGCCAGCAGGACTGGACAGAACTACGAGCAGTACTTC. Translating it yields CASRTGQNYEQYF.